This TCR beta chain was captured in a study of blood T cells in healthy people across ages (dated by TCRdb to about 2015). Looking at the study overall: In model experiments, template switching captured about one uniquely barcoded TCR beta cDNA molecule for every two T cells. Four age groups were formed from the donors: young (average about 16 years), middle-aged (approximately 42), aged (roughly 58) and long-lived (about 80). For two donors (one aged 18 to 30 and one aged 80 or older), the study analyzed two additional independent replicas of 1 million unique cDNA reads from the same blood draw. To track age-related changes in TCR beta repertoire diversity, the study relied on deep sequencing normalized with unique cDNA molecular identifiers.

Donors were under 40 systemically healthy Caucasian individuals from Russia aged 6 to 90 years. Each donor gave about 9.8 milliliters of peripheral blood, drawn into EDTA-treated Vacutainer tubes. PBMCs were isolated by Ficoll-Paque density-gradient centrifugation, with at least 7 million obtained per sample. Total RNA, at least 6 micrograms per sample, was extracted from PBMCs with Trizol reagent. Naive CD45RAhigh/CD27high T cell percentages were measured by flow cytometry on a PBMC aliquot from every donor. The library was prepared using 5' RACE. TCRdb records Illumina HiSeq 2500 as the sequencer. A second PCR of about 6 to 11 cycles was run with a J-beta primer mix and a sample-barcoded 5' primer. Each TCR beta cDNA molecule received a unique molecular identifier from a template-switch 5' adaptor carrying 12 random nucleotides. Each sample yielded at least 2.5 million CDR3-containing paired-end reads. The Mint cDNA synthesis kit, primed by a TRBC-specific oligonucleotide, was used to synthesize first-strand cDNA from all RNA. All cDNA was treated with uracil-DNA glycosylase and then went through a first 18-cycle PCR with the universal primers M1SS and BC2_uni_R. In the paper's pipeline: For normalization, 1 million high-quality reads, each with a distinct molecular identifier, were randomly selected from each sample. Reads with shared molecular identifiers were discarded instead of being binned into consensus sequences. MiTCR, with a Q25 quality threshold and the strictest error-elimination algorithm, was used for CDR3 identification, clonotype clustering and error correction. A nonparametric unseen species model with Euler transformation was used to estimate a lower bound on total TCR beta diversity. The public sequencing data were trimmed at Q25 with fastp and processed into clonotypes with MiXCR by TCRdb, which kept only in-frame beta chains. Rows merge per CDR3 protein into single entries with the most common DNA and genes. The authors' filters were not applied to this entry. The table for this sample lists around 1,000,000 distinct CDR3 sequences; around 25% of them were counted only once. The leading ten clones occupy less than 0.75% of the sample.

Points on this clonotype: Its target antigen remains unknown. Base quality data are lacking; no much larger clone is found one base away.

From V the trimming removes 8 bases and from J it removes 0 bases, while the gene matches leave 7 bases of the junction unaccounted for. The germline V gene (reference sequence) sets CDR1 to MNHNY and CDR2 to SVGAGI. From its cysteine to its phenylalanine, the CDR3 spans 15 amino acids. Only CDR3 DNA is held: 45 bases, read in frame from base 1. What the work shows at the level of the full study, not this receptor alone: Compared with the aged group, the long-lived group had more naive CD4+ T cells, fewer expanded clones and increased TCR diversity, a pattern suggesting age selection. There was a strong correlation between observed TCR beta diversity and the percentage of naive T cells measured by flow cytometry. Because donor CMV infection status was unknown, age-related changes in expanded clonotypes were potentially confounded. Observed TCR beta diversity per million T cells fell roughly linearly with age, and a significant reduction was already apparent by age about 36. Since profiling was done on bulk unsorted PBMCs, naive and antigen-experienced compartments could not be conclusively compared. Estimates of total diversity from one million sequenced T cells were regarded as lower bounds and underestimates.

A further study also used this sample, focusing on T cells of mothers and their children. As that second study puts it: The donors were nine systemically healthy Caucasian individuals, made up of three mothers and their six children. cDNA synthesis used all of the extracted RNA, with 1.5 ug of RNA in each 15 ul reaction. In the second PCR, the M1S primer introduced both the sample barcodes and 2-4 random nucleotides. More than 8 million TCR beta CDR3 reads were obtained from each mother, and about 3 million reads were obtained from each child. In both related and unrelated pairs, thymic selection shapes the output of TCR recombination in a similar way, with inherited differences having only a minor effect. Normalized repertoire overlap was always slightly but never significantly higher in related than unrelated mother-child pairs. Persistent microchimeric T cell clones were not detected, at a sensitivity of about 100 clones per million clonotypes. To look for features that set related mother-child pairs apart from unrelated individuals, the researchers ran deep NGS to compare the TCR beta repertoires of mothers and children. Mothers averaged 40 +/- 4 years of age and children averaged roughly 12 +/- 4 years. After adapters were ligated using NEBNext reagents, the libraries underwent 100+100 nt paired-end sequencing on an Illumina HiSeq 2000. Mother and child libraries were prepared a month apart and sequenced in separate runs to prevent cross-contamination. For each donor, somewhere between about 500,000 and 2,300,000 distinct TCR beta clonotypes were identified. Naive TCR beta clonotypes were estimated from low-frequency clonotypes matched to each donor's FACS-determined naive share, without sorting.

Sequenced: blood. This receptor was obtained from a girl aged 2 to 9 in good health. The chain is made from TRBV6-6 and TRBJ2-1, with TRBD1 matching 7 junction bases. CDR3 reads: CASRQTGTSYNEQFF. The DNA is TGTGCCAGCCGCCAGACAGGGACCTCCTACAATGAGCAGTTCTTC.